Listed here are 32 T cell receptor beta chains from one sample, sequenced in a study of beta chain features in type 1 diabetes. Since all of the isolated RNA was reverse transcribed, expressed TCRB transcripts were what got sequenced. Some clones are missing from TCRdb's copy, which holds only in-frame ones; the method was immunoSEQ multiplex PCR. The sample consists of around 150,000 clones, about 8.5% of them appearing once. Sequenced material: central memory CD4+ T cells from blood. These receptors were obtained from a man younger than 30 in good health.

At least ten counts were recorded for this clone. This chain joins TRBV5-1 and TRBJ2-5; the D gene is possibly TRBD1 (5 bases). CDR1 SGHRS and CDR2 YFSETQ come from the germline V gene. Trimming left V 3 bases short and J 7 bases short, with 19 bases between. This CDR3 region has 15 residues. This CDR3 is CASSSELTAPATQYF. The CDR3 nucleotides read TGCGCCAGCAGCTCTGAACTGACAGCGCCGGCGACCCAGTACTTC.

The V gene is TRBV6-5, the J gene TRBJ2-6; D is uncertain. Germline CDR1 and CDR2: MNHEY and SVGAGI. The CDR3 runs 14 residues. The germline V and J ends were trimmed by 8 bases and 2 bases, with 10 bases remaining between them. CDR3 nucleotides: TGTGCCAGCCATAGTCCCGCTGGGGCCAACGTCCTGACTTTC. Its protein is CASHSPAGANVLTF.

This clone has more than one count but fewer than ten. The CDR3 reads CASSTQGRWGTGELFF. DNA of the CDR3: TGTGCCAGCAGCACCCAGGGGCGCTGGGGCACCGGGGAGCTGTTTTTT. The gene calls are TRBV7-3 and TRBJ2-2; the D gene is possibly TRBD1 (6 bases). Trimming took off 5 bases at V and 4 bases at J, with 17 bases between the two ends. CDR1 is SGHTA, CDR2 FQGTGA, per germline. The CDR3 contains 16 residues.

This clone came up a few times. The rearrangement uses TRBV28 and TRBJ2-7; D is possibly TRBD1 (5 bases). Trimming left V 4 bases short and J 2 bases short, with 12 bases between. This CDR3 has 14 residues. Germline-derived CDR1 and CDR2 are MDHEN and SYDVKM. CDR3 nucleotides: TGTGCCAGCAGTTCCATCAGGGCGCCCTACGAGCAGTACTTC. Encoded protein: CASSSIRAPYEQYF. Looking up the rest from reference TRBV28 and TRBJ2-7 gives the full variable domain: DVKVTQSSRYLVKRTGEKVFLECVQDMDHENMFWYRQDPGLGLRLIYFSYDVKMKEKGDIPEGYSVSREKKERFSLILESASTNQTSMYLCASSSIRAPYEQYFGPGTRLTVT.

This clone was counted at least ten times. The chain carries TRBV7-8 and TRBJ2-1, with D possibly TRBD1 on 6 matching bases. This CDR3 is 18 amino acids long. The germline V and J ends were trimmed by 4 bases and 0 bases, with 19 bases remaining between them. Germline CDR1 is SGHVS and CDR2 is FQNEAQ. The DNA for the CDR3 is TGTGCCAGCAGCTCCAGTCTAGGACAGCGCGACTCCTACAATGAGCAGTTCTTC. This gives the protein CASSSSLGQRDSYNEQFF.

This clone was observed a handful of times. The chain joins TRBV6-4 to TRBJ2-1; 10 nucleotides match TRBD2. The V gene end was trimmed by 4 bases and the J gene end by 10 bases; junction bases not matched to a gene: 10. Germline V lookup: CDR1 MRHNA, CDR2 SNTAGT. The CDR3 sequence is 15 residues long. The CDR3 DNA is TGTGCCAGCAGTGCAGTAGCGGGAGGTCAAGGGGAGCAGTTCTTC. It yields the protein CASSAVAGGQGEQFF.

J is TRBJ1-4 and V is TRBV4-3; 8 positions agree with TRBD1. The CDR3 totals 15 residues. V lost 4 bases, J lost 4 bases, and 5 bases stayed unmatched. Germline-derived CDR1 and CDR2 are LGHNA and YSLEER. The CDR3 DNA follows: TGCGCCAGCAGCCCTACGGGACAGGATAATGAAAAACTGTTTTTT. Its protein product is CASSPTGQDNEKLFF.

This clone was detected a few times. V is TRBV28 and J is TRBJ1-5, with D possibly being TRBD1 (6 bases). This CDR3 is 15 amino acids long. Germline CDR1 reads MDHEN; CDR2 reads SYDVKM. Trimming stripped 2 bases from V and 4 bases from J, with 12 bases between. The DNA for the CDR3 is TGTGCCAGCAGTTTACTAGGGGGTCTTAATCAGCCCCAGCATTTT. Protein sequence: CASSLLGGLNQPQHF.

This clone was counted at least ten times. This sequence joins TRBV28 and TRBJ2-7; D unclear. Germline V gene data show CDR1 as MDHEN and CDR2 as SYDVKM. This CDR3 spans 13 amino acids. Trimming stripped 8 bases from V and 2 bases from J, with 13 bases between. The DNA for the CDR3 is TGTGCCAGCCGGGTTTCCTCGACCTACGAGCAGTACTTC. It encodes CASRVSSTYEQYF.

This clone showed up many times. The CDR3 is CASSIQGEQETQYF. CDR3 DNA: TGTGCCAGCAGTATACAGGGGGAACAAGAGACCCAGTACTTC. V is TRBV25-1 and J is TRBJ2-5; 8 bases match TRBD1. CDR3 size: 14 residues. Germline loops: CDR1 MGHDK, CDR2 SYGVNS. The ends lost 5 bases at V and 2 bases at J; junction bases unmatched: 4.

The chain carries TRBV9 and TRBJ1-3; D may be TRBD1 (6 bases). Trimming pared 0 bases from V and 0 bases from J, leaving 10 bases between. This CDR3 has 16 amino acids. Germline assignment: CDR1 SGDLS and CDR2 YYNGEE. The CDR3 DNA is TGTGCCAGCAGCGTAGATACAGGGAGCTCTGGAAACACCATATATTTT. Its protein is CASSVDTGSSGNTIYF. The whole variable domain, remainder taken from reference TRBV9 and TRBJ1-3, is DSGVTQTPKHLITATGQRVTLRCSPRSGDLSVYWYQQSLDQGLQFLIQYYNGEERAKGNILERFSAQQFPDLHSELNLSSLELGDSALYFCASSVDTGSSGNTIYFGEGSWLTVV.

This clone has more than one count but fewer than ten. The CDR3 sequence is CASSLATDETQYF. CDR3 DNA: TGTGCCAGCAGCTTAGCGACAGACGAGACCCAGTACTTC. V usage is TRBV7-3 and J usage is TRBJ2-5; tentative D call: TRBD1 (5 bases). The CDR3 sequence is 13 residues long. V gave up 2 bases and J gave up 5 bases, with 9 bases separating them. Germline lookup yields CDR1 SGHTA and CDR2 FQGTGA.

This clone showed up just a few times. This chain's CDR3 is CASSEEANYGYTF. The CDR3 DNA follows: TGTGCCAGCAGTGAAGAAGCGAACTATGGCTACACCTTC. This sequence joins TRBV6-5 and TRBJ1-2, with unresolved D. Trimming took 5 bases from V and 2 from J, leaving 9 bases between them. In germline, CDR1 is MNHEY, CDR2 SVGAGI. The CDR3 sequence is 13 residues long.

The V and J genes are TRBV7-2 and TRBJ2-5; D may be TRBD2 (6 bases). From germline, CDR1 is SGHTA and CDR2 FQGNSA. V lost 5 bases and J lost 1, with 11 bases in between. This CDR3 region has 14 residues. This chain's CDR3 is CASSLSSAQETQYF. The CDR3 coding sequence is TGTGCCAGCAGCCTTTCTAGCGCCCAAGAGACCCAGTACTTC.

V and J are TRBV7-2 and TRBJ1-5; 8 nucleotides match TRBD1. The V and J ends lost 3 bases and 6 bases, in that order; junction bases with no gene match: 1. Germline V gives CDR1 SGHTA, CDR2 FQGNSA. CDR3 length equals 13 residues. The CDR3 protein is CASSFTGGQPQHF. In DNA, the CDR3 is TGTGCCAGCAGCTTTACAGGGGGTCAGCCCCAGCATTTT.

This clone has just a few counts. The gene calls are TRBV6-1 and TRBJ1-5; a weak D match, TRBD1 (5 bases). Germline V gives CDR1 MNHNS, CDR2 SASEGT. The ends were cut back, 3 bases at V and 9 bases at J, with 15 bases in the middle. CDR3 length: 14 residues. The CDR3 nucleotides read TGTGCCAGCAGTGAGCCAATGAGGGGAGGGCCCCAGCATTTT. Its translation is CASSEPMRGGPQHF.

The chain joins TRBV6-9 to TRBJ2-7; 8 bases line up with TRBD2. The CDR3 extends over 13 amino acids. J lost 1 base, V lost 8 bases, and 4 bases had no gene match. Germline loops: CDR1 MNHGY, CDR2 SVAAGI. The CDR3 is CASFREGSYEQYF. In nucleotides, the CDR3 is TGTGCCAGCTTCCGGGAGGGATCCTACGAGCAGTACTTC.

At least ten counts were recorded for this clone. V is TRBV14 and J is TRBJ2-7; D gene ambiguous. The CDR3 consists of 11 residues. Germline V gene lookup returns CDR1 SGHDN and CDR2 FVKESK. Trimming shortened V by 5 bases and J by 1 base, and 3 bases separated the two germline ends. The CDR3, as DNA: TGTGCCAGCAGCATATCCTACGAGCAGTACTTC. Protein: CASSISYEQYF.

This clone showed up many times. The rearrangement uses TRBV18 and TRBJ2-6; D call uncertain. V lost 4 bases and J lost 2, with 6 bases in between. Germline V gives CDR1 KGHSH, CDR2 LQKENI. This CDR3 contains 14 residues. The CDR3 loop is CASSREAGANVLTF. In nucleotides, the CDR3 is TGTGCCAGCTCACGTGAGGCTGGGGCCAACGTCCTGACTTTC.

This clone has a handful of counts. CDR3 in amino acids: CASSPWGRGDQPQHF. The CDR3, as DNA: TGTGCCAGCAGCCCATGGGGCAGGGGGGATCAGCCCCAGCATTTT. The chain joins TRBV7-9 to TRBJ1-5, with 7 bases fitting TRBD1. V trimming: 5 bases; J trimming: 5 bases; junction bases outside the gene matches: 9. This CDR3 has 15 residues. Germline CDR1 SEHNR, CDR2 FQNEAQ (reference sequence). Supplemented by reference TRBV7-9 and TRBJ1-5, the full variable domain reads DTGVSQNPRHKITKRGQNVTFRCDPISEHNRLYWYRQTLGQGPEFLTYFQNEAQLEKSRLLSDRFSAERPKGSFSTLEIQRTEQGDSAMYLCASSPWGRGDQPQHFGDGTRLSIL.

This chain joins TRBV11-2 and TRBJ2-7, with a weak D call TRBD1 (6 bases). Germline CDR1 is SGHAT and CDR2 is FQNNGV. The V and J ends lost 2 bases and 3 bases respectively, with 14 bases between them. The CDR3 is 15 amino acids. This CDR3 reads CASSLLDRIGYEQYF. Written as DNA, the CDR3 is TGTGCCAGCAGCTTATTAGACAGGATTGGCTACGAGCAGTACTTC.

The rearrangement uses TRBV28 and TRBJ2-7, with 11 bases aligning to TRBD2. The CDR3 loop spans 15 amino acids. V lost 6 bases, J lost 5 bases, and 9 bases stayed unmatched. Per the germline V gene, CDR1 is MDHEN and CDR2 is SYDVKM. CDR3 nucleotide sequence: TGTGCCAGCAGCCGTACTAGCGGGGGAGGCCACGAGCAGTACTTC. Protein sequence: CASSRTSGGGHEQYF. The entire variable domain, with the rest obtained from reference TRBV28 and TRBJ2-7, is as follows: DVKVTQSSRYLVKRTGEKVFLECVQDMDHENMFWYRQDPGLGLRLIYFSYDVKMKEKGDIPEGYSVSREKKERFSLILESASTNQTSMYLCASSRTSGGGHEQYFGPGTRLTVT.

This clone was found a few times. A much larger clone differs from this one at a single base, so this may be a read error. This rearrangement joins TRBV5-4 to TRBJ1-2, with D possibly TRBD1 on 6 matching bases. CDR3 length: 13 residues. Trimming left V 2 bases short and J 5 bases short, with 10 bases between. The germline V gene has CDR1 SGHNT and CDR2 YYREEE (reference sequence). This chain's CDR3 is CASSLNRAYGYTF. The CDR3 DNA sequence: TGTGCCAGCAGCTTAAACAGGGCTTATGGCTACACCTTC.

This clone has just one count. The chain has TRBV28 and TRBJ1-5; 7 nucleotides agree with TRBD1. CDR1 and CDR2 from the germline V gene are MDHEN and SYDVKM. With V trimmed by 8 bases and J by 6 bases, 4 bases remained unmatched. This CDR3 spans 12 amino acids. The CDR3 is CASRQGSQPQHF. Here the CDR3 DNA reads TGTGCCAGCCGACAGGGTAGTCAGCCCCAGCATTTT.

The chain's CDR3 is CASSLGTGYGIYGYTF. The CDR3 DNA reads as TGCGCCAGCAGCTTAGGGACAGGGTATGGGATCTATGGCTACACCTTC. V usage is TRBV5-1 and J usage is TRBJ1-2, with 9 bases that match TRBD1. V lost 2 bases and J lost 4; bases outside the gene matches: 9. Looked up from germline, CDR1 is SGHRS and CDR2 is YFSETQ. The CDR3 has 16 amino acids.

This clone was seen many times. The chain couples TRBV4-3 to TRBJ1-1; no reliable D call. Between the trimmed V and J ends, which lost 4 bases and 1 base, there was a span of 7 bases. This CDR3 is built from 13 residues. Germline V gene data show CDR1 as LGHNA and CDR2 as YSLEER. The CDR3 region is CASSLHRNTEAFF. In nucleotides, the CDR3 is TGCGCCAGCAGCCTCCACAGGAACACTGAAGCTTTCTTT.

This clone has a handful of counts. This rearrangement joins TRBV6-5 to TRBJ2-3, with 7 bases matching TRBD1. V dropped 5 bases and J dropped 4; count of bases not matched to a gene: 3. Germline V gives CDR1 MNHEY, CDR2 SVGAGI. The CDR3 spans 13 residues. CDR3 in DNA: TGTGCCAGCAGTCGGACAGGTCCAGATACGCAGTATTTT. Protein sequence: CASSRTGPDTQYF.

The CDR3 loop is CASSSGTSGINYEQYF. CDR3 nucleotide sequence: TGTGCCAGCAGTTCCGGGACTAGCGGGATAAACTACGAGCAGTACTTC. The gene calls are TRBV11-1 and TRBJ2-7; 13 positions agree with TRBD2. The CDR3 is 16 amino acids. CDR1 is SGHAT and CDR2 is FQDESV in the germline V gene (reference sequence). Losses at the gene ends were 6 bases for V and 3 bases for J; bases not matched to a gene: 8. The complete variable domain, with remaining parts taken from reference TRBV11-1 and TRBJ2-7, reads EAEVAQSPRYKITEKSQAVAFWCDPISGHATLYWYRQILGQGPELLVQFQDESVVDDSQLPKDRFSAERLKGVDSTLKIQPAELGDSAMYLCASSSGTSGINYEQYFGPGTRLTVT.

This clone was counted ten times or more. This sequence joins TRBV7-7 and TRBJ2-5, with D perhaps matching TRBD2 (6 bases). With 5 bases removed from V and 5 bases from J, the gap between germline ends came to 21 bases. From germline, CDR1 is SSHAT and CDR2 FNYEAQ (reference sequence). The CDR3 runs to 16 residues. The DNA for the CDR3 is TGTGCCAGCAGCCTCGATAGCGGCGGCCTTCGGGAGACCCAGTACTTC. Residues: CASSLDSGGLRETQYF.

This clone was detected only a few times. The chain joins TRBV19 to TRBJ2-5, with D possibly TRBD1 on 6 matching bases. V gave up 6 bases and J gave up 5 bases, with 13 bases separating them. The germline V gene has CDR1 LNHDA and CDR2 SQIVND (reference sequence). This CDR3 contains 13 residues. For the CDR3, the DNA is TGTGCCAGTAGAGCAGGGGCTGAGGAGACCCAGTACTTC. This codes for CASRAGAEETQYF.

The chain employs TRBV6-1 and TRBJ2-5; tentative D call: TRBD2 (6 bases). The CDR3 consists of 15 residues. V lost 8 bases and J 5 bases, leaving 21 bases between the germline ends. CDR1 and CDR2 from the germline V gene are MNHNS and SASEGT. CDR3 amino acids: CASQKQGGGVETQYF. The CDR3 region has the DNA TGTGCCAGCCAGAAGCAAGGTGGCGGGGTGGAGACCCAGTACTTC.

This clone occurred a few times. The sample holds other DNA sequences that translate to the same CDR3. This chain links TRBV9 with TRBJ2-1; D is perhaps TRBD1 (5 bases). The germline V and J ends were trimmed by 2 bases and 6 bases, with 9 bases remaining between them. The germline V gene has CDR1 SGDLS and CDR2 YYNGEE. This CDR3 has 13 residues. Written as DNA, the CDR3 is TGTGCCAGCAGCGTTTCAGGGTCCAATGAGCAGTTCTTC. This sequence encodes CASSVSGSNEQFF.